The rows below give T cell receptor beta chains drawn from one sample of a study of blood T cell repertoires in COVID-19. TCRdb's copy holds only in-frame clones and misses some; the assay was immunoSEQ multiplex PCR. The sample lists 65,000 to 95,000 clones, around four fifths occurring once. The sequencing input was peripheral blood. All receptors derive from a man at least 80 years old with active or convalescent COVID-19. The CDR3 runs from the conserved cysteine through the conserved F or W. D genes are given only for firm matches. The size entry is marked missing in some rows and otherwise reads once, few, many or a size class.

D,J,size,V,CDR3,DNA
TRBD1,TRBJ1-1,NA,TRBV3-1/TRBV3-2,CASSQLDRFPYTEAFF,TGTGCCAGCAGCCAACTGGACAGGTTTCCGTACACTGAAGCTTTCTTT
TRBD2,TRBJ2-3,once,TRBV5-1,CASSGTGTSNTQYF,TGCGCCAGCAGCGGAACCGGGACTAGCAATACGCAGTATTTT
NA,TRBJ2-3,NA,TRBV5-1,CASSLFSRSASDTQYF,TGCGCCAGCAGCCTGTTCAGTAGATCAGCGTCTGATACGCAGTATTTT
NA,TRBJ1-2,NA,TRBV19,CASSIDSGGQIYGYTF,TGTGCCAGTAGTATAGATTCCGGCGGGCAGATCTATGGCTACACCTTC
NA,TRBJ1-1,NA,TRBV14,CASSPPGMNTEAFF,TGTGCCAGCAGCCCTCCGGGTATGAACACTGAAGCTTTCTTT
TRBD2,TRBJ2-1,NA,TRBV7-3,CASSPRLAPYNEQFF,TGTGCCAGCAGCCCCAGACTAGCGCCATACAATGAGCAGTTCTTC
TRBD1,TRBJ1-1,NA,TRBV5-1,CASSRTGGGEAFF,TGCGCCAGCAGCAGGACAGGGGGCGGTGAAGCTTTCTTT
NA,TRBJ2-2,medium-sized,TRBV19,CASLGGVGELFF,TGTGCCAGTTTGGGGGGAGTCGGGGAGCTGTTTTTT
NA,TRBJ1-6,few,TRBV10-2,CASAGASAYNSPLHF,TGCGCCAGCGCGGGGGCCAGCGCCTATAATTCACCCCTCCACTTT
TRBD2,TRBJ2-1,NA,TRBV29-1,CSVEAAGGPFLYNEQFF,TGCAGCGTTGAGGCAGCGGGAGGGCCTTTTTTGTACAATGAGCAGTTCTTC
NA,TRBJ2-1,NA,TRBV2,CASRRGPSYNEQFF,TGTGCCAGCAGGCGGGGCCCTTCCTACAATGAGCAGTTCTTC
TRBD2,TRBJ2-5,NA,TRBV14,CASSQGFGGMETQYF,TGTGCCAGCAGCCAAGGGTTCGGGGGGATGGAGACCCAGTACTTC
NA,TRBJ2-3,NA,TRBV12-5,CASGRADPGTDTQYF,TGTGCTAGTGGCCGCGCGGACCCAGGGACAGATACGCAGTATTTT
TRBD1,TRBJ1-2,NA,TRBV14,CASSHRQGFEDGYTF,TGTGCCAGCAGCCACCGACAGGGGTTTGAGGATGGCTACACCTTC
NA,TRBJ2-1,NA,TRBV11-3,CASGGDASNEQFF,TGTGCCAGCGGCGGGGATGCCTCCAATGAGCAGTTCTTC
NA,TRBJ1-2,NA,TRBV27,CASSPNLDSYGYTF,TGTGCCAGCAGTCCGAACCTGGACTCCTATGGCTACACCTTC
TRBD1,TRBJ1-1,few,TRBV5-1,CASSFREGASEAFF,TGCGCCAGCAGCTTCCGGGAGGGGGCTTCTGAAGCTTTCTTT
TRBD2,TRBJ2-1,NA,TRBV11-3,CASSYTSGGAVEQFF,TGTGCCAGCAGCTATACTAGCGGGGGGGCAGTTGAGCAGTTCTTC
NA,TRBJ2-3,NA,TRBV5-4,CASSQSTDTQYF,TGTGCCAGCTCACAGAGCACAGATACGCAGTATTTT
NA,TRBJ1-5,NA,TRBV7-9,CASSPSEQPQHF,TGTGCCAGCAGTCCTTCGGAGCAGCCCCAGCATTTT
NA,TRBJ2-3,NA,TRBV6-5,CASVSRTDTQYF,TGTGCCTCAGTGTCCCGCACAGATACGCAGTATTTT
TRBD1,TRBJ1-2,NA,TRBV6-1,CASSDYRGSRGYTF,TGTGCCAGCAGTGATTACAGGGGCTCTAGGGGCTACACCTTC
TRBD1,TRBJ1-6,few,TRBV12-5,CASGLVRQGVNSPLHF,TGTGCTAGTGGTTTGGTCCGACAGGGGGTTAATTCACCCCTCCACTTT
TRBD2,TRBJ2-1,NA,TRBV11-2,CAIPGRAGAVGNEQFF,TGTGCCATCCCGGGGAGGGCAGGTGCTGTGGGCAATGAGCAGTTCTTC
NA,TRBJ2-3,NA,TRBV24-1,CATSDAESTSTDTQYF,TGTGCCACCAGTGATGCTGAGAGTACTAGCACAGATACGCAGTATTTT
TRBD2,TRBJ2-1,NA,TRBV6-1,CASSEGGSPYNEQFF,TGTGCCAGCAGTGAAGGCGGGAGTCCCTACAATGAGCAGTTCTTC
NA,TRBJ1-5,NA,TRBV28,CASSLWGAQHF,TGTGCCAGCAGCCTTTGGGGGGCCCAGCATTTT
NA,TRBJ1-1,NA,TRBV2,CASWGSTGDTEAFF,TGTGCCAGCTGGGGATCTACGGGGGACACTGAAGCTTTCTTT
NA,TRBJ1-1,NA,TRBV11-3,CASSAVTGLNTEAFF,TGTGCCAGCAGCGCGGTTACCGGACTTAACACTGAAGCTTTCTTT
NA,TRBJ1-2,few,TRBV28,CASSEQGDYGYTF,TGTGCCAGCAGTGAACAGGGAGATTATGGCTACACCTTC
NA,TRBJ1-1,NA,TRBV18,CASSPLPPRDTEAFF,TGTGCCAGCTCACCCCTCCCACCCCGGGACACTGAAGCTTTCTTT
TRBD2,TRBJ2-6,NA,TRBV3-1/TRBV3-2,CASSPWEGGGANVLTF,TGTGCCAGCAGCCCCTGGGAGGGCGGTGGGGCCAACGTCCTGACTTTC
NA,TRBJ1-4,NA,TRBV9,CASSVGGSSEKLFF,TGTGCCAGCAGCGTAGGCGGCTCGAGTGAAAAACTGTTTTTT
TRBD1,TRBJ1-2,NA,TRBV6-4,CASRDRGFGGYTF,TGTGCCAGCAGGGACAGGGGTTTTGGTGGCTACACCTTC
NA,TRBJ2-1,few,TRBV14,CASSQGGASEGLYNEQFF,TGTGCCAGCAGCCAAGGCGGGGCAAGTGAAGGACTCTACAATGAGCAGTTCTTC
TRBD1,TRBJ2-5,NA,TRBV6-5,CASIGGQGAETQYF,TGTGCCAGCATAGGGGGCCAGGGGGCAGAGACCCAGTACTTC
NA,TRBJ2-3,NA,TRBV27,CASRRGAITDTQYF,TGTGCCAGCCGTCGCGGGGCGATCACAGATACGCAGTATTTT
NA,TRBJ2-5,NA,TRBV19,CASSIDLRVGETQYF,TGTGCCAGTAGTATAGACCTCAGGGTGGGGGAGACCCAGTACTTC
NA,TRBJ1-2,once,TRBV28,CASSPRLRGYTF,TGTGCCAGCAGCCCTCGGCTCAGGGGCTACACCTTC
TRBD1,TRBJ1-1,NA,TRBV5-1,CASKRGVTGGSTEAFF,TGCGCCAGCAAAAGAGGAGTAACAGGGGGGAGCACTGAAGCTTTCTTT
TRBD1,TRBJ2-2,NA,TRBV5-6,CASSSTFSRQGRTGELFF,TGTGCCAGCAGCTCTACTTTCTCGCGACAGGGACGCACCGGGGAGCTGTTTTTT